This record covers a single TCR beta chain. The record originates from a study of shared clonotypes between healthy human individuals. Germline V lookup: CDR1 MNHNY, CDR2 SVGAGI (reference sequence). This CDR3 region has 12 residues. The junction had 6 bases not matched to a gene; V was cut back by 10 bases and J by 5 bases. Deep-level assay runs were performed. The protocol was immunoSEQ multiplex PCR, while the TCRdb copy is restricted to in-frame clones and leaves out a portion. The sample holds millions of clones; over 85% are singletons and the top ten take about 0.13%. Sequencing used naive CD4+ T cells sorted from blood. Indicated subset: CD45RA+ positively selected. The chain joins TRBV6-6 to TRBJ2-3; TRBD2 aligns across 7 bases. The receptor comes from a young man in good health. CDR3 sequence (DNA): TGTGCCACGGGGGGATGGGGAGATACGCAGTATTTT. Amino acids: CATGGWGDTQYF.